These 13 T cell receptor beta chains came from one sample sequenced in a study of blood T cells in healthy people across ages. Primed by a sample-barcoded 5' primer and a J-beta primer mix, a second PCR proceeded for roughly 7 to 11 cycles. TCRdb reanalysed the 5' RACE reads using MiXCR and keeps one entry per CDR3 protein. The sample yields roughly 500,000 distinct CDR3 sequences, approximately 25% seen once. The sequencing input was blood. These receptors all come from a woman in her 70s in good health.

This clonotype appeared a few times. This chain joins TRBV4-3 and TRBJ2-5, with a weak D call TRBD1 (5 bases). The DNA end lines up better with TRBJ2-7; the J call may be wrong. There are 16 residues in the CDR3. The germline V gene encodes CDR1 LGHNA and CDR2 YSLEER. The CDR3 reads CASSLRPQGLIDEQYF. In DNA form, the CDR3 reads TGCGCCAGCAGCCTACGTCCCCAGGGTCTAATCGACGAGCAGTACTTC.

This chain uses TRBV6-1 with TRBJ2-2; 11 bases are a match to TRBD2. J lost 4 bases, V lost 5 bases, and 12 bases had no gene match. The CDR3 totals 18 residues. Germline values: CDR1 MNHNS, CDR2 SASEGT. The CDR3: CASSIGWLAGGGTGELFF. The CDR3 nucleotides read TGTGCCAGCAGTATAGGTTGGCTAGCGGGGGGTGGCACCGGGGAGCTGTTTTTT.

The chain has TRBV20-1 and TRBJ2-5; TRBD1 might be the D (6 bases). V lost 0 bases and J lost 5, with 16 bases in between. From germline, CDR1 is DFQATT and CDR2 SNEGSKA (reference sequence). The CDR3 covers 15 residues. DNA for the CDR3: TGCAGTGCTAGAGATCCTTCAGGGGCAGGGGAGACCCAGTACTTC. It specifies CSARDPSGAGETQYF.

The V and J genes are TRBV4-3 and TRBJ1-4, with D perhaps TRBD1 (5 bases). This CDR3 is built from 16 residues. Deletions cut 0 bases from V and 3 bases from J, with 11 bases between. Germline V CDR1 and CDR2: LGHNA, YSLEER. Written as DNA, the CDR3 is TGCGCCAGCAGCCAAGATAACAGGCTCTCTAATGAAAAACTGTTTTTT. It translates to CASSQDNRLSNEKLFF.

The chain links TRBV4-2 to TRBJ2-2; D gene uncertain. The ends were cut back, 5 bases at V and 7 bases at J, with 17 bases in the middle. This CDR3 has 15 amino acids. Germline V CDR1 and CDR2: LGHNA, YNFKEQ. This CDR3 reads CASSILMSEDGELFF. In DNA, the CDR3 is TGTGCCAGCAGCATACTGATGTCCGAGGACGGGGAGCTGTTTTTT.

This clonotype was picked up a small number of times. An end of the junction differs from the germline gene, which may be a read error. The chain has TRBV12-3 or TRBV12-4 and TRBJ2-1; D uncertain. This CDR3 is 17 amino acids long. The CDR3 DNA reads as TGTGCCGGCAGTTCGCCCTCCTACCCGAGCTCCTACAATGAGCAGTTCTTC. Translation gives CAGSSPSYPSSYNEQFF.

The rearrangement joins TRBV7-3 to TRBJ2-5; D is perhaps TRBD1 (5 bases). The J call could be wrong; TRBJ2-1 is a better fit for the DNA end. The CDR3 consists of 15 residues. CDR1 is SGHTA and CDR2 is FQGTGA in the germline V gene. This chain's CDR3 is CASSLDNNRFNEQFF. In DNA form, the CDR3 reads TGTGCCAGCAGCTTAGACAACAACAGGTTCAATGAGCAGTTCTTC.

Only one count was recorded for this clonotype. The rearrangement joins TRBV5-6 to TRBJ2-3, with TRBD2 identical over 9 bases. CDR1 is SGHDT, CDR2 YYEEEE, per germline. After removal of 4 bases from V and 4 bases from J, the junction contained 10 bases not matched to a gene. The CDR3 has 16 residues. CDR3 in DNA: TGTGCCAGCAGCCCAGGGACTAGCCATCGGGCAGATACGCAGTATTTT. Encoded protein: CASSPGTSHRADTQYF.

The V gene is TRBV27, the J gene TRBJ1-4; D is ambiguous. The CDR3 runs 14 residues. CDR1 MNHEY and CDR2 SMNVEV come from the germline V gene (reference sequence). V dropped 6 bases and J dropped 0 bases, with 8 bases sitting between them. The CDR3 bases are TGTGCCAGCAGAGAGAAGACAACTAATGAAAAACTGTTTTTT. Amino acids: CASREKTTNEKLFF.

This rearrangement joins TRBV6-5 to TRBJ2-5, with 7 bases identical to TRBD1. Germline lookup yields CDR1 MNHEY and CDR2 SVGAGI. The junction had 7 bases not matched to a gene; V was cut back by 5 bases and J by 10 bases. The CDR3 has 12 amino acids. CDR3 residues: CASSTSGGIQYF. The CDR3, as DNA: TGTGCCAGCAGTACCTCAGGGGGTATCCAGTACTTC.

V usage is TRBV6-5 and J usage is TRBJ1-6, with TRBD1 matching 8 bases. The CDR3 extends over 13 amino acids. The germline V gene encodes CDR1 MNHEY and CDR2 SVGAGI. With V trimmed by 7 bases and J by 10 bases, 6 bases remained unmatched. In DNA form, the CDR3 reads TGTGCCAGCACCGGACAGGGTAGCTCACCCCTCCACTTT. Its protein is CASTGQGSSPLHF.

This clonotype came up a few times. The V and J genes are TRBV6-2 or TRBV6-3 and TRBJ2-5; 7 nucleotides agree with TRBD1. The CDR3 is 15 amino acids. J gave up 3 bases and V 5 bases, and 9 bases lay outside the gene matches. Germline values: CDR1 MNHEY, CDR2 SVGEGT. The CDR3 DNA reads TGTGCCAGCAGTGCGCACAGGGGCCGAAAAGAGACCCAGTACTTC. Residues: CASSAHRGRKETQYF.

This chain joins TRBV6-2 or TRBV6-3 and TRBJ2-5; maybe TRBD1 (6 bases). The CDR3 contains 15 residues. CDR1 is MNHEY, CDR2 SVGEGT, per germline. The ends were cut back, 0 bases at V and 4 bases at J, with 12 bases in the middle. The CDR3 nucleotides are TGTGCCAGCAGTTACTCTGGAACAGGGTTAGAGACCCAGTACTTC. It encodes CASSYSGTGLETQYF.